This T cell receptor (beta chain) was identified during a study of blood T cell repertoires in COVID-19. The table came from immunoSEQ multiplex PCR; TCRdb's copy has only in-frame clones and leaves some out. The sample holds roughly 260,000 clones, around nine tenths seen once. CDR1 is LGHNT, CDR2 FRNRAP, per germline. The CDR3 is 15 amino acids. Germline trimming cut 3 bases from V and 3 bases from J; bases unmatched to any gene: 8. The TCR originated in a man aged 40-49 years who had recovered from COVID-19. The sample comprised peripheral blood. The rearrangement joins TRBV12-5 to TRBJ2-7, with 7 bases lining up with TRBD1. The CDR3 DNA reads TGTGCTAGTGGTTTCGGCTTCACAGGGGACTACGAGCAGTACTTC. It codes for CASGFGFTGDYEQYF.